Presented here are 22 T cell receptor beta chains from one specimen sequenced in a study of T cell responses to AZD1222 COVID-19 vaccine. Assay used: immunoSEQ multiplex PCR; TCRdb lists only in-frame clones, some missing. The sample holds about 75,000 clones; about nine tenths are singletons and the top ten take around 20%. This specimen consisted of peripheral blood, obtained 28 days after the second AZD1222 dose. The source is an adult who received the AZD1222 COVID-19 vaccine.

This chain connects TRBV12-3 or TRBV12-4 to TRBJ1-6, with 7 bases aligning to TRBD1. The J segment lost 5 bases and the V segment lost 5 bases, leaving 0 bases of the junction unmatched. The CDR3 is 13 residues long. The CDR3 region is CASSDRDNSPLHF. The CDR3 nucleotides are TGTGCCAGCAGTGACAGGGATAATTCACCCCTCCACTTT.

The chain joins TRBV5-1 to TRBJ1-1; D not certain. This CDR3 comprises 15 residues. Germline V gene data show CDR1 as SGHRS and CDR2 as YFSETQ. Deletions cut 2 bases from V and 8 bases from J, with 19 bases between. CDR3 amino acids: CASSFLLGGGPEAFF. The CDR3 DNA follows: TGCGCCAGCAGCTTCCTCCTTGGCGGAGGCCCGGAAGCTTTCTTT.

The rearrangement joins TRBV29-1 to TRBJ1-1; no clear D. The CDR3 is made up of 11 amino acids. Germline V gene sequence: CDR1 SQVTM, CDR2 ANQGSEA. Trimming cost V 5 bases and J 1 base, with 5 bases left between them. The CDR3 DNA reads TGCAGCGTTCCCCCGAACACTGAAGCTTTCTTT. As protein: CSVPPNTEAFF.

The V call is TRBV10-1, the J call TRBJ1-1; D is possibly TRBD1 (5 bases). CDR1 is WNHNN, CDR2 SYGVQD, per germline (reference sequence). V lost 0 bases and J lost 3, with 8 bases in between. There are 14 residues in the CDR3. The CDR3 loop reads CASSESGGDTEAFF. The CDR3 DNA follows: TGCGCCAGCAGTGAGTCGGGGGGGGACACTGAAGCTTTCTTT.

The rearrangement joins TRBV7-2 to TRBJ2-5; TRBD2 matches at 7 bases. With 5 bases clipped from V and 1 base from J, the junction kept 7 bases outside the gene matches. Germline-derived CDR1 and CDR2 are SGHTA and FQGNSA. The CDR3 loop spans 15 amino acids. CDR3 protein: CASSPRGGVQETQYF. The CDR3 region has the DNA TGTGCCAGCAGCCCCCGGGGAGGGGTCCAAGAGACCCAGTACTTC.

In its sample, this clone was seen once. V usage is TRBV30 and J usage is TRBJ1-2; D ambiguous. CDR3 size: 17 residues. CDR1 GTSNPN and CDR2 SVGIG come from the germline V gene (reference sequence). Trimming stripped 2 bases from V and 2 bases from J, with 21 bases between. The CDR3 here is CAWSLRGLSTRNYGYTF. The CDR3 nucleotides are TGTGCCTGGAGTTTGAGAGGGCTGTCGACCCGGAACTATGGCTACACCTTC.

This clone has a handful of counts. The V and J genes are TRBV3-1 (or the pseudogene TRBV3-2) and TRBJ2-3, with 10 bases aligning to TRBD2. CDR1 is LGHDT, CDR2 YNNKEL, per germline (reference sequence). The V gene end was trimmed by 0 bases and the J gene end by 2 bases; junction bases not matched to a gene: 8. The CDR3 contains 18 residues. CDR3 coding DNA: TGTGCCAGCAGCCAAGAATTCTTTAGCGGGGGGAACACAGATACGCAGTATTTT. This translates into CASSQEFFSGGNTDTQYF.

The V and J genes are TRBV5-1 and TRBJ2-3; 16 bases are a match to TRBD2. Germline loops: CDR1 SGHRS, CDR2 YFSETQ. V dropped 3 bases and J dropped 3; count of bases not matched to a gene: 1. The CDR3 covers 16 residues. CDR3: CASSWGLAGGTDTQYF. In DNA, the CDR3 is TGCGCCAGCAGCTGGGGACTAGCGGGGGGGACAGATACGCAGTATTTT.

The V gene is TRBV14, the J gene TRBJ1-1; D is possibly TRBD1 (5 bases). This CDR3 region has 14 residues. Trimming took 4 bases from V and 0 from J, leaving 9 bases between them. Germline V lookup: CDR1 SGHDN, CDR2 FVKESK. CDR3 loop: CASSLRQMNTEAFF. In DNA form, the CDR3 reads TGTGCCAGCAGCCTACGACAGATGAACACTGAAGCTTTCTTT.

This clone was recorded a few times. The genes are TRBV7-3 and TRBJ1-1; 7 bases match TRBD1. V gave up 4 bases and J gave up 1 base; unmatched junction bases: 6. The length of the CDR3 is 15 residues. CDR1 is SGHTA and CDR2 is FQGTGA in the germline V gene. The CDR3 region is CASSSTGAGNTEAFF. The CDR3 nucleotides are TGTGCCAGCAGCTCCACAGGGGCGGGGAACACTGAAGCTTTCTTT.

J is TRBJ1-5 and V is TRBV12-2; the table's D call, TRBD1, was not checked against the DNA. TRBV12-2 is annotated as a pseudogene. The CDR3 runs to 18 residues. CDR3 protein: CASRLVPDRERDNQPQHF. DNA of the CDR3: TGTGCAAGTCGCTTAGTACCGGACAGGGAGAGGGACAATCAGCCCCAGCATTTT.

This clone was observed once. The chain has TRBV3-1 (or the pseudogene TRBV3-2) and TRBJ2-1; 7 bases align to TRBD2. The J segment lost 4 bases and the V segment lost 1 base, leaving 7 bases of the junction unmatched. The germline CDR1 and CDR2 sequences are LGHDT and YNNKEL (reference sequence). The CDR3 spans 16 residues. The CDR3 nucleotides read TGTGCCAGCAGCCAAGTGAGCGGGGATAATTACAATGAGCAGTTCTTC. Protein product: CASSQVSGDNYNEQFF.

The genes are TRBV29-1 and TRBJ1-4; D not resolved. CDR1 SQVTM and CDR2 ANQGSEA come from the germline V gene. V dropped 7 bases and J dropped 0 bases, with 12 bases sitting between them. The CDR3 covers 14 residues. CDR3 nucleotide sequence: TGCAGCGCCAGTTTATGGGCAACTAATGAAAAACTGTTTTTT. This codes for CSASLWATNEKLFF.

V usage is TRBV12-3 or TRBV12-4 and J usage is TRBJ1-2; a weak D match, TRBD1 (5 bases). The length of the CDR3 is 13 residues. With 5 bases removed from V and 1 base from J, the gap between germline ends came to 8 bases. The CDR3 loop reads CASSRTRNYGYTF. CDR3 bases: TGTGCCAGCAGTCGGACACGTAACTATGGCTACACCTTC.

This chain connects TRBV6-6 to TRBJ1-5, with 7 bases fitting TRBD1. V lost 5 bases and J lost 9; bases outside the gene matches: 10. The CDR3 consists of 14 residues. Germline-derived CDR1 and CDR2 are MNHNY and SVGAGI (reference sequence). The CDR3 region is CASSAQTGPGPQHF. DNA of the CDR3: TGTGCCAGCAGTGCCCAGACAGGGCCAGGGCCCCAGCATTTT.

Here the CDR3 reads CASSSYSDGEQFF. The CDR3 nucleotides read TGTGCCAGCAGTTCGTACTCGGACGGGGAGCAGTTCTTC. The chain employs TRBV12-3 or TRBV12-4 and TRBJ2-1; unclear D gene. V lost 4 bases to trimming and J lost 10 bases, with 14 bases between them. The CDR3 runs 13 residues.

The chain has TRBV28 and TRBJ1-1; the D is unclear. V was clipped by 5 bases and J by 0 bases, with 13 bases between them. This CDR3 is 15 amino acids long. The germline V gene has CDR1 MDHEN and CDR2 SYDVKM. The CDR3 DNA reads as TGTGCCAGCAGTCCCGTTAGGGTGATGAACACTGAAGCTTTCTTT. Translation: CASSPVRVMNTEAFF.

This chain joins TRBV9 and TRBJ2-1; no clear D gene. The V gene's germline CDR1 is SGDLS and CDR2 YYNGEE. The CDR3 is made up of 13 amino acids. Trimming removed 0 bases from V and 8 bases from J, with 9 bases in between. CDR3 residues: CASSVGRMDEQFF. For the CDR3, the DNA is TGTGCCAGCAGCGTAGGCAGGATGGATGAGCAGTTCTTC.

This clone was counted many times. J is TRBJ1-4 and V is TRBV7-9; 7 bases align to TRBD1. Trimming removed 3 bases from V and 5 bases from J; junction bases left unmatched: 3. The CDR3 is 14 amino acids. Germline CDR1 SEHNR, CDR2 FQNEAQ (reference sequence). The CDR3 loop reads CASSFQGGNEKLFF. CDR3 sequence (DNA): TGTGCCAGCAGCTTTCAGGGGGGAAATGAAAAACTGTTTTTT.

Only one count was recorded for this clone. The V call is TRBV15, the J call TRBJ2-7; D is undetermined. Germline V gene sequence: CDR1 LNHNV, CDR2 YYDKDF (reference sequence). This CDR3 is 12 amino acids long. Trimming shortened V by 6 bases and J by 5 bases, and 11 bases separated the two germline ends. CDR3 residues: CATSQVKDEQYF. The CDR3 DNA reads TGTGCCACCAGTCAGGTTAAGGACGAGCAGTACTTC.

This rearrangement joins TRBV7-6 to TRBJ2-3; possibly TRBD1 or TRBD2 for D (5 bases each). V lost 5 bases and J lost 6, with 21 bases in between. Germline V lookup: CDR1 SGHVS, CDR2 FNYEAQ. This CDR3 contains 16 residues. CDR3 region: CASSPRTGTPTDTQYF. The DNA of the CDR3 is TGTGCCAGCAGCCCTAGAACCGGGACCCCAACTGATACGCAGTATTTT.

This rearrangement joins TRBV6-6 to TRBJ2-1; a possible D gene is TRBD1 (6 bases). Looked up from germline, CDR1 is MNHNY and CDR2 is SVGAGI (reference sequence). CDR3 length: 14 residues. V lost 4 bases, J lost 8 bases, and 15 bases lay in between. CDR3 in amino acids: CASSSQDRRDEQFF. CDR3 sequence (DNA): TGTGCCAGCAGTTCTCAAGACAGGCGGGATGAGCAGTTCTTC.